The 7 T cell receptor beta chains below all came from one sample that was sequenced in a study of T cell responses to AZD1222 COVID-19 vaccine. Profiled with immunoSEQ multiplex PCR; TCRdb holds only in-frame clones, not every one. This sample has roughly 150,000 clones; roughly 86% occur once, and the top ten carry more than 5.5%. Source: peripheral blood, taken on day 0 of AZD1222 vaccination. The source is an adult in good health.

This chain connects TRBV27 to TRBJ2-1; 7 nucleotides line up with TRBD1. CDR1 is MNHEY and CDR2 is SMNVEV in the germline V gene (reference sequence). This CDR3 is 16 amino acids long. The trim removed 4 bases at V and 3 bases at J, leaving 9 bases unmatched. The CDR3 is CASSSTPGTVYNEQFF. The CDR3 region has the DNA TGTGCCAGCAGTTCGACTCCGGGGACAGTCTACAATGAGCAGTTCTTC.

The chain links TRBV18 to TRBJ1-1; perhaps TRBD1 as D (6 bases). Trimming cost V 5 bases and J 1 base, with 8 bases left between them. CDR3 length equals 13 residues. Germline-derived CDR1 and CDR2 are KGHSH and LQKENI. CDR3 in DNA: TGTGCCAGCTCAGGGGGCGCGAACACTGAAGCTTTCTTT. This translates into CASSGGANTEAFF. The full variable domain, rest sourced from reference TRBV18 and TRBJ1-1, is NAGVMQNPRHLVRRRGQEARLRCSPMKGHSHVYWYRQLPEEGLKFMVYLQKENIIDESGMPKERFSAEFPKEGPSILRIQQVVRGDSAAYFCASSGGANTEAFFGQGTRLTVV.

Only one count was recorded for this clone. This chain connects TRBV29-1 to TRBJ2-2; D unclear. Looked up from germline, CDR1 is SQVTM and CDR2 is ANQGSEA. CDR3 length: 15 residues. Trimming removed 0 bases from V and 1 base from J, with 9 bases in between. CDR3: CSVEDPQENTGELFF. In DNA, the CDR3 is TGCAGCGTTGAAGATCCCCAGGAGAACACCGGGGAGCTGTTTTTT.

This rearrangement joins TRBV28 to TRBJ1-1; tentatively, D is TRBD1 (6 bases). The CDR3 covers 15 residues. The V end was cut by 4 bases, the J end by 6 bases, with 18 bases between. Germline-derived CDR1 and CDR2 are MDHEN and SYDVKM. As DNA, the CDR3 is TGTGCCAGCAGTTCCCCCGGGGGCGCGGGCGCTGAAGCTTTCTTT. Amino acids: CASSSPGGAGAEAFF.

For the CDR3, the DNA is TGTGCCAGCAGTCTGGGGACAGCCCCGTACAATGAGCAGTTCTTC. Protein: CASSLGTAPYNEQFF. The chain is built from TRBV27 and TRBJ2-1; 7 bases are a match to TRBD1. This CDR3 contains 15 residues. The J segment lost 4 bases and the V segment lost 5 bases, leaving 8 bases of the junction unmatched. The germline gives CDR1 MNHEY, CDR2 SMNVEV (reference sequence).

The CDR3 DNA follows: TGTGCCAGCACTCCGGGACTAGCGGGTGAGCAGTACTTC. Translating it yields CASTPGLAGEQYF. This chain joins TRBV11-2 and TRBJ2-7, with 12 nucleotides matching TRBD2. V shed 7 bases, J shed 7 bases, and the junction held 5 bases outside the gene matches. The CDR3 has 13 residues. Germline CDR1 and CDR2: SGHAT and FQNNGV.

The chain recombines TRBV24-1 with TRBJ2-6; the match to TRBD1 covers 8 bases. The CDR3 has 14 amino acids. The trim removed 7 bases at V and 2 bases at J, leaving 0 bases unmatched. Per the germline V gene, CDR1 is KGHDR and CDR2 is SFDVKD. CDR3 nucleotides: TGTGCCACCAGCAGGGGGCCTGGGGCCAACGTCCTGACTTTC. This gives the protein CATSRGPGANVLTF.